This T cell receptor (beta chain) was obtained from a study of control samples from healthy donors and cancer patients. This table comes from immunoSEQ multiplex PCR, and its TCRdb copy is limited to in-frame clones, with some not included. This table holds about 200,000 clones, approximately 91% found once. In germline, CDR1 is LGHDT, CDR2 YNNKEL (reference sequence). The V end lost 2 bases, the J end lost 6 bases, and 10 bases lay between the germline ends. The CDR3 runs 14 residues. Material: blood. The rearrangement links TRBV3-1 (or the pseudogene TRBV3-2) to TRBJ2-2; no reliable D call. The origin of this receptor is a man aged 25-45 years in good health. The CDR3 DNA reads TGTGCCAGCAGCCAATCACTCGTGGCCGGGGAGCTGTTTTTT. Encoded protein: CASSQSLVAGELFF.